These 27 T cell receptor beta chains were sequenced from one sample in a study of blood T cell repertoires in COVID-19. Produced via immunoSEQ multiplex PCR; TCRdb's table is partial and in-frame only. The sample has 150,000 to 180,000 clones; around 83% are singletons. Sequencing input: peripheral blood. The receptors originated from a woman aged 55-70 years with COVID-19, enrolled during active disease.

The J gene is TRBJ1-1, the V gene TRBV7-6, with D maybe TRBD1 (6 bases). CDR3 length: 15 amino acids. Germline CDR1 and CDR2: SGHVS and FNYEAQ. V was clipped by 4 bases and J by 11 bases, with 23 bases between them. The CDR3 here is CASSWGRSGIGEAFF. CDR3 in DNA: TGTGCCAGCAGCTGGGGGCGATCAGGGATTGGTGAGGCTTTCTTT.

This chain connects TRBV13 to TRBJ2-6; TRBD1 matches 9 bases. The CDR3 is 19 amino acids. J lost 4 bases, V lost 5 bases, and 15 bases had no gene match. Germline V gene sequence: CDR1 PRHDT, CDR2 FYEKMQ (reference sequence). The CDR3 is CASSPRQGEALSGANVLTF. DNA for the CDR3: TGTGCCAGCAGCCCTAGACAGGGGGAAGCTTTGTCAGGGGCCAACGTCCTGACTTTC.

Comment on this clone: Compared with germline, one end of the junction differs, possibly owing to a read error. This rearrangement joins TRBV7-9 to TRBJ2-2; D may be TRBD2 (5 bases). The CDR3 is 14 residues long. Germline assignment: CDR1 SEHNR and CDR2 FQNEAQ (reference sequence). CDR3 amino acids: CASSSLAKTGELFF. As DNA, the CDR3 is TGTGCCAGCAGCTCCTTAGCGAAAACCGGGGAGCTGTTTTTT.

The chain joins TRBV6-5 to TRBJ1-3; possibly TRBD1 for D (6 bases). Trimming took 5 bases from V and 2 from J, leaving 13 bases between them. CDR3 length: 15 residues. Germline CDR1 reads MNHEY; CDR2 reads SVGAGI. The CDR3: CASSRGGKAGNTIYF. In DNA form, the CDR3 reads TGTGCCAGCAGTCGAGGGGGTAAAGCTGGAAACACCATATATTTT.

The rearrangement joins TRBV19 to TRBJ1-3; a possible D gene is TRBD1 (6 bases). This CDR3 comprises 19 residues. The V and J ends lost 5 bases and 1 base respectively, with 24 bases between them. Germline lookup yields CDR1 LNHDA and CDR2 SQIVND (reference sequence). The CDR3 DNA is TGTGCCAGTAGTCCACCCAACTGGGACACAGGAATATCTGGAAACACCATATATTTT. Translation: CASSPPNWDTGISGNTIYF.

The chain joins TRBV7-8 to TRBJ1-2; tentatively, D is TRBD1 (6 bases). V lost 1 base to trimming and J lost 1 base, with 10 bases between them. The germline V gene has CDR1 SGHVS and CDR2 FQNEAQ. The CDR3 extends over 15 amino acids. The CDR3, as DNA: TGTGCCAGCAGCTTAGAAGGGGGATTTAACTATGGCTACACCTTC. Protein product: CASSLEGGFNYGYTF.

V gene TRBV19 combines with J gene TRBJ2-2; possible D gene TRBD2, 7 bases. Germline CDR1 LNHDA, CDR2 SQIVND (reference sequence). The ends were cut back, 6 bases at V and 6 bases at J, with 20 bases in the middle. This CDR3 is built from 16 residues. The CDR3 DNA reads as TGTGCCAGTAGCCCACGGGGGGCGGGAGTGGCCGGGGAGCTGTTTTTT. It yields the protein CASSPRGAGVAGELFF.

This clone was found once. In nucleotides, the CDR3 is TGTGCCAGTAAGGGGACAGGGGGTATCTATGGCTACACCTTC. Protein product: CASKGTGGIYGYTF. J is TRBJ1-2 and V is TRBV19; 11 bases are shared with TRBD1. The germline CDR1 and CDR2 sequences are LNHDA and SQIVND (reference sequence). The CDR3 runs 14 residues. The V and J ends lost 7 bases and 4 bases, in that order; junction bases with no gene match: 5.

With respect to this clone: This specimen includes other DNA sequences encoding the same CDR3. This chain joins TRBV18 and TRBJ1-4; 10 nucleotides line up with TRBD1. From germline, CDR1 is KGHSH and CDR2 LQKENI. V lost 3 bases and J lost 5; bases outside the gene matches: 0. The CDR3 runs to 14 residues. CDR3 sequence (DNA): TGTGCCAGCTCACCGGGACAGGGGAATGAAAAACTGTTTTTT. As protein: CASSPGQGNEKLFF.

This rearrangement joins TRBV5-5 to TRBJ1-6; possibly TRBD1 for D (6 bases). Germline V gives CDR1 SGHKS, CDR2 YYEKEE (reference sequence). This CDR3 region has 16 residues. The germline V and J ends were trimmed by 0 bases and 5 bases, with 12 bases remaining between them. The CDR3 is CASSLETGWDNSPLHF. CDR3 nucleotides: TGTGCCAGCAGCTTGGAGACAGGATGGGATAATTCACCCCTCCACTTT.

This clone has just a few counts. The rearrangement links TRBV9 to TRBJ1-2; 7 positions match TRBD1. Trimming took 0 bases from V and 8 from J; bases not matched to a gene: 7. The CDR3 totals 14 residues. Germline values: CDR1 SGDLS, CDR2 YYNGEE. The CDR3 DNA reads as TGTGCCAGCAGCGTAGGAGGGGGCCTTGAAGGCTACACCTTC. It encodes CASSVGGGLEGYTF.

The rearrangement uses TRBV15 and TRBJ2-3; a weak D match, TRBD1 (6 bases). Germline CDR1 LNHNV, CDR2 YYDKDF (reference sequence). The V end lost 0 bases, the J end lost 1 base, and 17 bases lay between the germline ends. This CDR3 spans 18 amino acids. The CDR3 loop reads CATSRDRQGIPGTDTQYF. The CDR3 coding sequence is TGTGCCACCAGCAGAGATAGGCAGGGGATCCCAGGCACAGATACGCAGTATTTT.

This clone was seen more than once but under ten times. This chain uses TRBV7-9 with TRBJ1-3, with 10 bases identical to TRBD1. Trimming took 5 bases from V and 3 from J; bases not matched to a gene: 4. CDR1 SEHNR and CDR2 FQNEAQ come from the germline V gene (reference sequence). The CDR3 is 15 residues long. CDR3: CASSQRTGGGNTIYF. The CDR3 bases are TGTGCCAGCAGCCAAAGGACAGGGGGTGGAAACACCATATATTTT.

This chain joins TRBV19 and TRBJ2-7, with TRBD2 matching 11 bases. Germline CDR1 reads LNHDA; CDR2 reads SQIVND (reference sequence). The CDR3 runs to 14 residues. The V and J ends lost 11 bases and 2 bases, in that order; junction bases with no gene match: 8. For the CDR3, the DNA is TGTGCCTGTTCTGGGACTAGCGGAACCTACGAGCAGTACTTC. Amino acid sequence: CACSGTSGTYEQYF.

The V gene is TRBV5-8, the J gene TRBJ1-2, with D hard to call. The CDR3 sequence is 14 residues long. V dropped 2 bases and J dropped 0 bases, with 8 bases sitting between them. CDR1 and CDR2 (germline): SGHTS, YDEGEE. The CDR3 reads CASSFRFSNYGYTF. CDR3 sequence (DNA): TGTGCCAGCAGCTTCCGGTTCTCTAACTATGGCTACACCTTC.

This chain's CDR3 is CASSGGGVSPLHF. Written as DNA, the CDR3 is TGTGCCAGCAGCGGAGGAGGGGTCTCACCCCTCCACTTT. The chain carries TRBV9 and TRBJ1-6, with D possibly TRBD1 on 5 matching bases. CDR1 and CDR2 (germline): SGDLS, YYNGEE. V dropped 3 bases and J dropped 10 bases, with 11 bases sitting between them. CDR3 length: 13 amino acids.

The chain is built from TRBV5-1 and TRBJ1-6; D is perhaps TRBD1 (6 bases). Germline CDR1 SGHRS, CDR2 YFSETQ. The CDR3 spans 15 residues. Trimming left V 2 bases short and J 7 bases short, with 13 bases between. The CDR3 DNA sequence: TGCGCCAGCAGCTTCGAAACAGGGTCAAATTCACCCCTCCACTTT. This encodes CASSFETGSNSPLHF.

The chain links TRBV19 to TRBJ1-2; D possibly corresponds to TRBD1 (6 bases). There are 13 residues in the CDR3. The V end was cut by 3 bases, the J end by 4 bases, with 9 bases between. Germline CDR1 and CDR2: LNHDA and SQIVND (reference sequence). CDR3 sequence: CASSMTGRYGYTF. CDR3 DNA sequence: TGTGCCAGTAGTATGACAGGACGCTATGGCTACACCTTC.

The chain is built from TRBV11-3 and TRBJ2-2; TRBD1 aligns across 8 bases. This CDR3 has 15 amino acids. J gave up 2 bases and V 5 bases, and 4 bases lay outside the gene matches. Germline V gene lookup returns CDR1 SGHNT and CDR2 YENEEA. In DNA form, the CDR3 reads TGTGCCAGCAGCGAGGGACAGGTTAACACCGGGGAGCTGTTTTTT. Its translation: CASSEGQVNTGELFF.

The chain uses TRBV29-1 and TRBJ1-2; 8 bases match TRBD1. Unmatched junction bases numbered 10, after V lost 5 bases and J lost 5 bases. Looked up from germline, CDR1 is SQVTM and CDR2 is ANQGSEA. There are 14 residues in the CDR3. This CDR3 is CSVLSAGGEYGYTF. The CDR3 DNA reads as TGCAGCGTTTTATCCGCAGGGGGCGAATATGGCTACACCTTC.

V usage is TRBV5-1 and J usage is TRBJ1-1; the D is unclear. The V gene lost 1 base and the J gene lost 4 bases, with 14 bases spanning the gap. CDR3 length equals 15 residues. Germline V lookup: CDR1 SGHRS, CDR2 YFSETQ. The chain's CDR3 is CASSLLSEVGTEAFF. The CDR3, as DNA: TGCGCCAGCAGCTTGTTATCCGAGGTCGGCACTGAAGCTTTCTTT.

The chain couples TRBV6-6 to TRBJ1-6; a weak D match, TRBD1 (6 bases). Germline CDR1 is MNHNY and CDR2 is SVGAGI (reference sequence). Trimming shortened V by 5 bases and J by 10 bases, and 21 bases separated the two germline ends. The CDR3 consists of 16 residues. The CDR3 sequence: CASSRSLTRQDSPLHF. The CDR3 coding sequence is TGTGCCAGCAGTAGGTCTCTGACAAGACAGGACTCACCCCTCCACTTT.

This clone has only one observation. The chain uses TRBV7-3 and TRBJ1-2; tentative D call: TRBD1 (5 bases). The germline V gene encodes CDR1 SGHTA and CDR2 FQGTGA. V gave up 5 bases and J gave up 2 bases, with 15 bases separating them. The CDR3 is 15 amino acids. The DNA of the CDR3 is TGTGCCAGCAGCCCTCGCGGGGGAACGAACTATGGCTACACCTTC. Protein product: CASSPRGGTNYGYTF.

The chain uses TRBV30 and TRBJ1-2, with 7 bases lining up with TRBD1. V lost 7 bases, J lost 8 bases, and 13 bases stayed unmatched. This CDR3 is built from 13 residues. The germline V gene encodes CDR1 GTSNPN and CDR2 SVGIG (reference sequence). The CDR3 loop reads CALETGPLLGYTF. The CDR3 nucleotides are TGTGCCTTAGAGACAGGGCCCCTTCTGGGCTACACCTTC.

The CDR3 sequence: CASSVVSEAFF. CDR3 coding DNA: TGTGCCAGCAGCGTAGTAAGCGAGGCTTTCTTT. The chain recombines TRBV9 with TRBJ1-1; D is ambiguous. This CDR3 has 11 amino acids. Germline V CDR1 and CDR2: SGDLS, YYNGEE. Deletions cut 0 bases from V and 11 bases from J, with 8 bases between. Full variable domain (remainder filled in from reference TRBV9 and TRBJ1-1): DSGVTQTPKHLITATGQRVTLRCSPRSGDLSVYWYQQSLDQGLQFLIQYYNGEERAKGNILERFSAQQFPDLHSELNLSSLELGDSALYFCASSVVSEAFFGQGTRLTVV.

This CDR3 is CASSQRTGNNEKLFF. DNA for the CDR3: TGTGCCAGCAGCCAACGGACAGGAAATAATGAAAAACTGTTTTTT. V gene TRBV5-4 combines with J gene TRBJ1-4, with TRBD1 matching over 7 bases. CDR3 length: 15 amino acids. J gave up 4 bases and V 4 bases, and 7 bases lay outside the gene matches. From germline, CDR1 is SGHNT and CDR2 YYREEE (reference sequence).

The chain joins TRBV6-5 to TRBJ2-1; D is uncertain. This CDR3 contains 14 residues. The V and J ends lost 5 bases and 0 bases respectively, with 8 bases between them. The germline CDR1 and CDR2 sequences are MNHEY and SVGAGI. The CDR3 region has the DNA TGTGCCAGCAGTCCGGAGAGCTCCTACAATGAGCAGTTCTTC. It encodes CASSPESSYNEQFF.